A selection of T cell receptor beta chains follows, all from one sample in a study of blood T cell repertoires in COVID-19. Repertoires were generated with immunoSEQ multiplex PCR, while TCRdb's copy carries only in-frame clones and drops some. The sample records tens of thousands of clones, around 80% being singletons. Sequenced material: peripheral blood. All receptors derive from a woman aged 80 or older with active or convalescent COVID-19. CDR3s include the opening cysteine and the closing phenylalanine or tryptophan. A D gene is named only where the DNA matches it firmly. Clone sizes are given selectively: once, few, many, or a class where the clone is expanded.

j_call,clone_size,d_call,v_call,cdr3_nt,cdr3_aa
TRBJ2-5,NA,NA,TRBV3-1/TRBV3-2,TGTGCCAGCAGCCAAGGGGACCTAGCGGAGACCCAGTACTTC,CASSQGDLAETQYF
TRBJ2-2,NA,NA,TRBV28,TGTGCCAGCAGACCTGGACAGTCCACCGGGGAGCTGTTTTTT,CASRPGQSTGELFF
TRBJ2-7,NA,TRBD2,TRBV4-2,TGTGCCAGCAGCCAGGGGACTAGCGGGAACTACGAGCAGTACTTC,CASSQGTSGNYEQYF
TRBJ2-1,few,TRBD2,TRBV29-1,TGCAGCGTTGAAGGGCCCATGGGTCTAGCGGGAGTCGGGGAGCAGTTCTTC,CSVEGPMGLAGVGEQFF
TRBJ1-3,NA,TRBD1,TRBV6-6,TGTGCCAGCGAAAAACCCACAGGGGACTCTGGAAACACCATATATTTT,CASEKPTGDSGNTIYF
TRBJ2-2,NA,TRBD1,TRBV3-1/TRBV3-2,TGTGCCAGCAGCCCAAACAGGGGGAACACCGGGGAGCTGTTTTTT,CASSPNRGNTGELFF
TRBJ2-5,NA,TRBD2,TRBV11-3,TGTGCCAGCAGCTTAGGAGGAGGGCGGGAGACCAAGACCCAGTACTTC,CASSLGGGRETKTQYF
TRBJ1-1,NA,NA,TRBV19,TGTGCCAGTAGTATTACCGCGACTGAAGCTTTCTTT,CASSITATEAFF
TRBJ1-2,many,NA,TRBV28,TGTGCCAGCAGTTTATTAACAGACCACTATGGCTACACCTTC,CASSLLTDHYGYTF
TRBJ1-2,once,NA,TRBV29-1,TGCAGCGTTGGGGGGCCATGGGGCTACACCTTC,CSVGGPWGYTF
TRBJ1-1,NA,NA,TRBV28,TGTGCCAGCAGTTCGGGTGTGAACACTGAAGCTTTCTTT,CASSSGVNTEAFF
TRBJ1-3,NA,NA,TRBV27,TGTGCCAGCAGTTCTTATCCAGGGGTAACTGGAAACACCATATATTTT,CASSSYPGVTGNTIYF
TRBJ1-1,NA,TRBD1,TRBV19,TGTGCCAGTAGTATAGATAGCAGGGGGAAAGCTGGTAACACTGAAGCTTTCTTT,CASSIDSRGKAGNTEAFF
TRBJ2-7,NA,NA,TRBV7-9,TGTGCCAGCAGCTTAGAACTTGCGGGATACGAGCAGTACTTC,CASSLELAGYEQYF
TRBJ2-7,NA,NA,TRBV11-2,TGTGCCAGCAGCTTAGCCCCGGGGACCTACGAGCAGTACTTC,CASSLAPGTYEQYF
TRBJ2-7,once,NA,TRBV6-2/TRBV6-3,TGTGCCAGCAGTTACCGGTCAGGGCCACGAAGCTTCTACGAGCAGTACTTC,CASSYRSGPRSFYEQYF
TRBJ1-2,NA,NA,TRBV30,TGTGCCTGGAGTAGCGGCCCGAGGCATGGCTACACCTTC,CAWSSGPRHGYTF
TRBJ1-1,NA,NA,TRBV6-5,TGTGCCAGCAGAGGCGTCGGACATTTCACTGAAGCTTTCTTT,CASRGVGHFTEAFF
TRBJ2-7,NA,TRBD1,TRBV6-2/TRBV6-3,TGTGCCAGCACCCCCAGGACAGGGTCTCGCTACGAGCAGTACTTC,CASTPRTGSRYEQYF
TRBJ2-7,NA,TRBD1,TRBV5-5,TGTGCCAGCAGCGTTACCGGGACAGCCTACGAGCAGTACTTC,CASSVTGTAYEQYF
TRBJ2-1,NA,NA,TRBV27,TGTGCCAGCAGTTTAGTCCGGAAGGGGTTCAATGAGCAGTTCTTC,CASSLVRKGFNEQFF
TRBJ1-2,NA,TRBD1,TRBV24-1,TGTGCCACCCGACAGGGGAGGAACTATGGCTACACCTTC,CATRQGRNYGYTF
TRBJ1-1,few,NA,TRBV12-3/TRBV12-4,TGTGCCAGCAGTTTACGCAGGACTGAAGCTTTCTTT,CASSLRRTEAFF
TRBJ1-5,NA,NA,TRBV5-6,TGTGCCAGCAGCTATAAAGGGGGAATGGGTAATCAGCCCCAGCATTTT,CASSYKGGMGNQPQHF
TRBJ1-3,NA,NA,TRBV30,TGTGCCTGGAGTCAGACAGTCTCTGGAAACACCATATATTTT,CAWSQTVSGNTIYF
TRBJ1-4,NA,NA,TRBV15,TGTGCCACCAGCAGAGATCAGGGGTCCGGGGAAAAACTGTTTTTT,CATSRDQGSGEKLFF
TRBJ1-1,NA,NA,TRBV7-9,TGTGCCAGCAGCTTCCCCGGGGTGGGGACTGAAGCTTTCTTT,CASSFPGVGTEAFF
TRBJ2-6,NA,TRBD1,TRBV28,TGTGCCAGCAGCCGACAGGGGGCCACCGCCTCTGGGGCCAACGTCCTGACTTTC,CASSRQGATASGANVLTF
TRBJ1-2,NA,TRBD1,TRBV7-9,TGTGCCAGCAGCTTTTTAGGGGACAGAGGCTACACCTTC,CASSFLGDRGYTF
TRBJ1-2,NA,TRBD1,TRBV5-6,TGTGCCAGCAGCGCGCGACAGGGAGGTGTCTATGGCTACACCTTC,CASSARQGGVYGYTF
TRBJ1-2,NA,NA,TRBV6-4,TGTGCCAGTTCAGAACGGGGGGTTCCTGGCTACACCTTC,CASSERGVPGYTF
TRBJ1-1,few,NA,TRBV30,TGTGCCTGGCGGGGGAGCTTTTATCGGAAAGCTTTCTTT,CAWRGSFYRKAFF
TRBJ2-2,NA,TRBD1,TRBV6-5,TGTGCCAGCGGGCACAGGGGGTCCCACACCGGGGAGCTGTTTTTT,CASGHRGSHTGELFF
TRBJ1-2,once,TRBD1,TRBV4-3,TGCGCCAGCAGCCCGGACAGGGGCTATGGCTACACCTTC,CASSPDRGYGYTF
TRBJ2-1,NA,TRBD2,TRBV5-1,TGCGCCAGCAGCTCCCTAGCGGGAGTGGGTGAGCAGTTCTTC,CASSSLAGVGEQFF
TRBJ1-1,NA,TRBD1,TRBV5-6,TGTGCCAGCAGCATGACAGGGGGCTCGGAAGCTTTCTTT,CASSMTGGSEAFF
TRBJ2-5,NA,TRBD2,TRBV6-5,TGTGCCAGCAGTTGGGGGGGGACTCCTAAAGAGACCCAGTACTTC,CASSWGGTPKETQYF
TRBJ1-5,NA,TRBD1,TRBV6-6,TGTGCCAGCAGACGAACACAGGGGGCTCAGCCCCAGCATTTT,CASRRTQGAQPQHF
TRBJ2-1,NA,NA,TRBV12-5,TGTGCTAGTGGTGTATCGACCCAGAGGGTCAATGAGCAGTTCTTC,CASGVSTQRVNEQFF